Below, 15 T cell receptor beta chains from the same sample are listed, as sequenced in a study of OX40 agonist ivuxolimab in advanced cancers. This table comes from immunoSEQ multiplex PCR, and its TCRdb copy is limited to in-frame clones, with some not included. The table includes 60,000 or so clones, almost 95% detected once. The sequenced sample was CD4+ or CD8+ T cells sorted from blood, obtained in a trial of the OX40 agonist ivuxolimab. The origin of the receptors is an adult with an advanced solid tumor such as melanoma, head and neck, liver or kidney cancer.

This clone is deemed medium-sized (0.01 to 0.1%). The genes are TRBV5-5 and TRBJ1-1; maybe TRBD1 (6 bases). The CDR3 has 13 amino acids. The V and J ends lost 0 bases and 5 bases respectively, with 8 bases between them. Germline CDR1 reads SGHKS; CDR2 reads YYEKEE (reference sequence). Here the CDR3 reads CASSLGTETEAFF. The DNA for the CDR3 is TGTGCCAGCAGCTTGGGGACAGAGACTGAAGCTTTCTTT.

V and J are TRBV19 and TRBJ2-5; 13 bases are shared with TRBD2. Unmatched junction bases numbered 7, after V lost 9 bases and J lost 3 bases. Germline V gene lookup returns CDR1 LNHDA and CDR2 SQIVND (reference sequence). CDR3 length equals 15 residues. CDR3 residues: CARAAGTSGKETQYF. In DNA form, the CDR3 reads TGTGCCAGAGCCGCCGGGACTAGCGGGAAAGAGACCCAGTACTTC. Full variable domain (outside the CDR3, taken from reference TRBV19 and TRBJ2-5): DGGITQSPKYLFRKEGQNVTLSCEQNLNHDAMYWYRQDPGQGLRLIYYSQIVNDFQKGDIAEGYSVSREKKESFPLTVTSAQKNPTAFYLCARAAGTSGKETQYFGPGTRLLVL.

As DNA, the CDR3 is TGTGCCAGCAGCCGCTGGACAGGGGTCGAAAAACTGTTTTTT. Translation gives CASSRWTGVEKLFF. The genes are TRBV6-6 and TRBJ1-4; 9 bases are shared with TRBD1. The CDR3 spans 14 residues. Germline CDR1 and CDR2: MNHNY and SVGAGI (reference sequence). Trimming removed 6 bases from V and 8 bases from J; junction bases left unmatched: 7.

This clone was seen just once. The chain has TRBV9 and TRBJ1-6; 7 bases fit TRBD1. Germline V lookup: CDR1 SGDLS, CDR2 YYNGEE. The CDR3 spans 15 residues. After removal of 0 bases from V and 3 bases from J, the junction contained 0 bases not matched to a gene. CDR3 sequence reads: CASSVAGGYNSPLHF. The CDR3 nucleotides are TGTGCCAGCAGCGTAGCAGGGGGCTATAATTCACCCCTCCACTTT.

The chain joins TRBV11-3 to TRBJ2-1; the D is unclear. V lost 4 bases to trimming and J lost 7 bases, with 11 bases between them. Per the germline V gene, CDR1 is SGHNT and CDR2 is YENEEA. The CDR3 length is 13 residues. CDR3 sequence reads: CASSSILANEQFF. In DNA, the CDR3 is TGTGCCAGCAGCTCCATATTGGCAAATGAGCAGTTCTTC.

The V gene is TRBV5-8, the J gene TRBJ1-2; D might be TRBD1 (5 bases). Trimming pared 3 bases from V and 4 bases from J, leaving 13 bases between. Looked up from germline, CDR1 is SGHTS and CDR2 is YDEGEE. This CDR3 has 14 residues. The CDR3 DNA sequence: TGTGCCAGCAGCTCACCGGGACGCTCCTATGGCTACACCTTC. This translates into CASSSPGRSYGYTF.

This sequence joins TRBV7-9 and TRBJ2-1, with 11 bases lining up with TRBD2. V lost 3 bases, J lost 8 bases, and 6 bases stayed unmatched. This CDR3 contains 15 residues. From germline, CDR1 is SEHNR and CDR2 FQNEAQ (reference sequence). CDR3 DNA: TGTGCCAGCAGCTTGGTAGCGGGAGGGAAGGATGAGCAGTTCTTC. This gives the protein CASSLVAGGKDEQFF.

The chain couples TRBV7-9 to TRBJ1-2, with D perhaps matching TRBD1 (6 bases). This CDR3 has 13 amino acids. The germline V and J ends were trimmed by 4 bases and 7 bases, with 13 bases remaining between them. Germline V gene sequence: CDR1 SEHNR, CDR2 FQNEAQ (reference sequence). CDR3: CASSSTGYGGYTF. CDR3 in DNA: TGTGCCAGCAGCTCCACAGGGTACGGTGGCTACACCTTC.

The chain employs TRBV6-1 and TRBJ2-6; possibly TRBD1 for D (5 bases). Germline CDR1 is MNHNS and CDR2 is SASEGT. The length of the CDR3 is 15 residues. Trimming cost V 7 bases and J 0 bases, with 10 bases left between them. CDR3 nucleotides: TGTGCCAGCAAAGTGGGGCTCTCTGGGGCCAACGTCCTGACTTTC. Its translation: CASKVGLSGANVLTF.

The chain employs TRBV28 and TRBJ1-2; weak D call: TRBD1 (6 bases). The CDR3 has 17 residues. Trimming cost V 6 bases and J 5 bases, with 25 bases left between them. Germline V CDR1 and CDR2: MDHEN, SYDVKM. CDR3 DNA: TGTGCCAGCAGGGAGAGGGTTTTGCACAGGGAGTATTATGGCTACACCTTC. It translates to CASRERVLHREYYGYTF.

The J gene is TRBJ1-2, the V gene TRBV19; TRBD1 aligns across 9 bases. Germline V lookup: CDR1 LNHDA, CDR2 SQIVND (reference sequence). The CDR3 spans 15 residues. The V segment lost 4 bases and the J segment 3 bases; nucleotides outside the gene matches: 6. DNA of the CDR3: TGTGCCAGTAGTACCTTACAGGGGGCTGACTATGGCTACACCTTC. As protein: CASSTLQGADYGYTF.

The chain links TRBV7-8 to TRBJ2-5, with D unclear. V lost 1 base and J 4 bases, leaving 7 bases between the germline ends. The CDR3 totals 13 residues. Germline values: CDR1 SGHVS, CDR2 FQNEAQ. This chain's CDR3 is CASSLVGLETQYF. CDR3 coding DNA: TGTGCCAGCAGCTTAGTAGGGCTAGAGACCCAGTACTTC.

Here the CDR3 reads CASSPTSSPQYF. CDR3 in DNA: TGCGCCAGCAGCCCCACTTCATCCCCGCAGTATTTT. The genes are TRBV4-1 and TRBJ2-3, with D hard to call. The CDR3 length is 12 residues. CDR1 is MGHRA, CDR2 YSYEKL, per germline. The V and J ends lost 4 bases and 10 bases respectively, with 12 bases between them.

The chain has TRBV6-5 and TRBJ2-3; D is possibly TRBD1 (6 bases). CDR3 size: 13 residues. Per the germline V gene, CDR1 is MNHEY and CDR2 is SVGAGI. V was trimmed by 7 bases and J by 4 bases, leaving 12 bases between them. CDR3 sequence reads: CASNGQYADTQYF. The DNA for the CDR3 is TGTGCCAGCAACGGACAGTACGCAGATACGCAGTATTTT.

This clone was found once. The rearrangement links TRBV7-6 to TRBJ2-1; the D is unclear. V was trimmed by 3 bases and J by 4 bases, leaving 10 bases between them. Germline V lookup: CDR1 SGHVS, CDR2 FNYEAQ. The CDR3 is made up of 14 amino acids. The CDR3 bases are TGTGCCAGCAGCTTTGGACCGAAGTACAATGAGCAGTTCTTC. The encoded protein is CASSFGPKYNEQFF.